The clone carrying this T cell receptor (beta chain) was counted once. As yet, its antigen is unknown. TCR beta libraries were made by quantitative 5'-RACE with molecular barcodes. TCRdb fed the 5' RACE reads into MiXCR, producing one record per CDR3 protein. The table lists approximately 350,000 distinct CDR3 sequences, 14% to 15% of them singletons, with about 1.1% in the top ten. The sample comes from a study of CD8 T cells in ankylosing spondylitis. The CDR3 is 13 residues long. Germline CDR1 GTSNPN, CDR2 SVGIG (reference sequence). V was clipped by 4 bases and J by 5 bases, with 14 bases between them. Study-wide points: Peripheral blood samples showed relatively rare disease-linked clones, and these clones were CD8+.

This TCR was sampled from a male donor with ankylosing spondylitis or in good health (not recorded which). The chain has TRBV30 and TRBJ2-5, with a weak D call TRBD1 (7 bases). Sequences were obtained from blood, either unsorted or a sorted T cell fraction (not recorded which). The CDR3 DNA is TGTGCCTGGATGTATGCAGGGGGGGAGACCCAGTACTTC. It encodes CAWMYAGGETQYF.